This entry concerns a single T cell receptor (beta chain). Its antigen is not yet known. Base qualities were left out, and no much larger clone turns up one base away. The immunoSEQ platform was used to carry out deep TCRbeta sequencing. From the authors' description of their analysis: Only productive rearrangements were exported from the immunoSEQ Analyzer for further analysis. T cell phenotypes were assigned to bulk TCRbeta clonotypes by matching to single-cell RNA+TCR-seq clones sharing the same TCRbeta sequence. Clone enrichment in tumor was calculated as tumor frequency divided by PBMC frequency from bulk TCR sequencing. GLIPH was used to sort TCRs into specificity groups, which are clusters of distinct TCRs that likely recognize common antigens through shared CDR3 motifs. TCRdb's version of the immuneACCESS table is confined to in-frame rearrangements and falls short of the full clone set. An unresolved V gene accounts for under half of the shortfall where checked; the remainder is of unknown origin. The DNA was the basis for D and trimming; V, J and clone size are from that table. The table for this sample lists almost 35,000 clones; roughly 73% of them were counted only once. Clones ranked in the top ten supply around 38% of the sample.

This sample is drawn from a study of T cells in tumors after PD-1 blockade (dated by TCRdb to the late 2010s). Background for the entire study: Prior checkpoint blockade, systemic immunosuppressant use, and recent radiotherapy or other anti-cancer therapy within 4 weeks were grounds for patient exclusion. To compare clonotypes in blood versus tumor, bulk TCR sequencing was run on around ten peripheral blood samples drawn from 5 patients. Pembrolizumab 200 mg every 3 weeks or cemiplimab 350 mg every 2 weeks was administered to patients. Using site-matched tumors from BCC or SCC patients sampled before and after anti-PD-1 therapy, the study carried out paired single-cell RNA and TCR sequencing. RECIST version 1.1 was used to assess clinical response. On average, peripheral blood samples yielded some 37,000 unique clonotypes and 90,000 to 140,000 TCR templates (range roughly 21,000-280,000). Some patients also continued taking vismodegib 150 mg daily during anti-PD-1 treatment. On the study overall, not on this receptor specifically: Roughly two fifths of tumor TCR clonotypes were detected in blood, and some novel exhausted tumor clones were observed in pre-treatment blood, which was taken as suggesting peripheral recruitment. The source of novel T cell clones was not identified and could include lymphoid organs or rare unexpanded clones within the tumor or its periphery.

The sample's time point label, decoded: after anti-PD-1 therapy. For bulk TCRbeta sequencing, genomic DNA was extracted from tumor biopsies or peripheral blood, and input amounts ranged from roughly 550 ng to 6,004 ng. All patients had histologically proven advanced or metastatic basal or squamous cell carcinoma and were poor candidates for surgical resection. Of the roughly 12 patients in the basal cell carcinoma cohort, several underwent bulk tumor TCR sequencing. The origin of this receptor is a human donor with basal cell carcinoma. The sample consisted of PBMCs, taken after anti-PD-1 treatment.

The DNA reads TGTGCCAGCAGCTTAGCGATGGACAGCCTCATTCGCTACAATGAGCAGTTCTTC. This codes for CASSLAMDSLIRYNEQFF. This sequence uses TRBV7-9 and TRBJ2-1; TRBD1 is a possible D gene, resting on 6 matching bases. V drops 0 bases and J drops 3 bases, leaving 18 bases in between. Inclusive of the bounding cysteine and phenylalanine, the CDR3 is 18 residues long. The only DNA kept is the CDR3, 54 bases in frame from the first base. In the germline V gene (reference sequence), CDR1 corresponds to SEHNR and CDR2 to FQNEAQ.